Below, 27 T cell receptor beta chains from the same sample are listed, as sequenced in a study of shared T cell receptors in the human thymus. The table came from immunoSEQ multiplex PCR; TCRdb's copy has only in-frame clones and leaves some out. The sample includes about 540,000 clones, 75% to 85% of them seen just once. These data were also filed under a second study, of human thymus T cells.

The sample taken for sequencing was thymocytes. The receptors here all came from a boy younger than two with a congenital heart defect.

This clone was observed once. CDR3 sequence (DNA): TGTGCCAGCAGCTCTAGCGGGCGCCCTAGCTCCTACAATGAGCAGTTCTTC. Protein sequence: CASSSSGRPSSYNEQFF. The chain joins TRBV7-9 to TRBJ2-1; 8 positions agree with TRBD2. Trimming cost V 4 bases and J 0 bases; bases outside gene matches: 8. The CDR3 contains 17 residues. Germline CDR1 SEHNR, CDR2 FQNEAQ (reference sequence).

The rearrangement joins TRBV5-1 to TRBJ2-7, with a weak D call TRBD2 (6 bases). CDR3 length equals 15 residues. Trimming left V 3 bases short and J 0 bases short, with 13 bases between. CDR1 and CDR2 from the germline V gene are SGHRS and YFSETQ. This CDR3 is CASSSRISGSYEQYF. Written as DNA, the CDR3 is TGCGCCAGCAGCTCCCGGATTAGCGGCTCCTACGAGCAGTACTTC.

The CDR3 DNA reads as TGTGCCAGCAGTTCCCCCCTCCATAAGAGGCATGAGCAGTTCTTC. Its protein is CASSSPLHKRHEQFF. This chain links TRBV28 with TRBJ2-1, with D uncertain. CDR1 and CDR2 (germline): MDHEN, SYDVKM. Trimming removed 4 bases from V and 8 bases from J, with 18 bases in between. The CDR3 is made up of 15 amino acids.

J is TRBJ2-7 and V is TRBV27; 7 bases map to TRBD2. V trimming: 5 bases; J trimming: 4 bases; junction bases outside the gene matches: 11. The length of the CDR3 is 15 residues. Germline V gene sequence: CDR1 MNHEY, CDR2 SMNVEV (reference sequence). CDR3 in DNA: TGTGCCAGCAGTACCAGGCCACGGGGGGATTACGAGCAGTACTTC. This encodes CASSTRPRGDYEQYF.

This clone was seen only once. The chain's CDR3 is CASRPGTSDTGELFF. As DNA, the CDR3 is TGCGCCAGCAGACCAGGGACTAGCGACACCGGGGAGCTGTTTTTT. The chain recombines TRBV10-1 with TRBJ2-2; the match to TRBD2 covers 10 bases. The CDR3 extends over 15 amino acids. Germline V gene lookup returns CDR1 WNHNN and CDR2 SYGVQD (reference sequence). V was pared by 6 bases and J by 3 bases, with 4 bases of the junction left unmatched.

This clone appeared once. The chain couples TRBV7-9 to TRBJ2-7; possible D gene TRBD2, 6 bases. Trimming shortened V by 0 bases and J by 1 base, and 22 bases separated the two germline ends. The CDR3 is 19 amino acids. The V gene's germline CDR1 is SEHNR and CDR2 FQNEAQ (reference sequence). The chain's CDR3 is CASSLAIGGSHLLSYEQYF. DNA of the CDR3: TGTGCCAGCAGCTTAGCGATCGGGGGATCCCACCTCCTATCCTACGAGCAGTACTTC.

The chain is built from TRBV28 and TRBJ2-1; TRBD1 matches 10 bases. Germline CDR1 and CDR2: MDHEN and SYDVKM. CDR3 size: 18 residues. J lost 6 bases, V lost 4 bases, and 15 bases had no gene match. The CDR3 DNA reads TGTGCCAGCAGTTCAACGACAGGGGGCTACCCTGAGTGCAATGAGCAGTTCTTC. It yields the protein CASSSTTGGYPECNEQFF.

The chain has TRBV27 and TRBJ1-1, with 8 nucleotides matching TRBD1. Germline trimming cut 5 bases from V and 5 bases from J; bases unmatched to any gene: 10. CDR3 length: 15 amino acids. Germline V gene data show CDR1 as MNHEY and CDR2 as SMNVEV (reference sequence). This chain's CDR3 is CASSRSTGEGTEAFF. DNA of the CDR3: TGTGCCAGCAGTCGATCGACAGGGGAGGGAACTGAAGCTTTCTTT.

The J gene is TRBJ1-2, the V gene TRBV6-1; D may be TRBD1 (6 bases). Germline V gene lookup returns CDR1 MNHNS and CDR2 SASEGT. The length of the CDR3 is 18 residues. The V end lost 0 bases, the J end lost 0 bases, and 17 bases lay between the germline ends. As DNA, the CDR3 is TGTGCCAGCAGTGAAGCGGATGTCCAGGGGACCGCTAACTATGGCTACACCTTC. Amino acid sequence: CASSEADVQGTANYGYTF.

This chain connects TRBV6-1 to TRBJ2-7; 12 positions agree with TRBD1. V gave up 7 bases and J gave up 6 bases; unmatched junction bases: 10. Germline V gene lookup returns CDR1 MNHNS and CDR2 SASEGT. CDR3 length: 15 amino acids. The chain's CDR3 is CASTPWGQGAFEQYF. CDR3 nucleotide sequence: TGTGCCAGCACCCCGTGGGGACAGGGGGCCTTCGAGCAGTACTTC.

This chain connects TRBV30 to TRBJ1-2; D is perhaps TRBD1 (6 bases). Per germline, CDR1 GTSNPN and CDR2 SVGIG (reference sequence). The length of the CDR3 is 12 residues. The V gene lost 3 bases and the J gene lost 7 bases, with 12 bases spanning the gap. The CDR3 DNA follows: TGTGCCTGGAGCGCCACAGGGCCTGGCTACACCTTC. It encodes CAWSATGPGYTF.

This clone was picked up a small number of times. The genes are TRBV28 and TRBJ2-7; 7 nucleotides line up with TRBD2. The CDR3 length is 16 residues. Trimming cost V 5 bases and J 0 bases; bases outside gene matches: 10. Germline CDR1 is MDHEN and CDR2 is SYDVKM. The CDR3 here is CASSTTISGPSYEQYF. The DNA of the CDR3 is TGTGCCAGCAGTACAACTATTAGCGGGCCCTCCTACGAGCAGTACTTC.

This clone was recorded a few times. The chain employs TRBV30 and TRBJ2-7; D perhaps matches TRBD1 (6 bases). Trimming took 2 bases from V and 3 from J, leaving 8 bases between them. CDR1 GTSNPN and CDR2 SVGIG come from the germline V gene (reference sequence). The CDR3 covers 12 residues. The chain's CDR3 is CAWSRGSYEQYF. In DNA, the CDR3 is TGTGCCTGGAGTAGGGGGAGCTACGAGCAGTACTTC.

The gene calls are TRBV4-3 and TRBJ2-7; D perhaps matches TRBD2 (6 bases). This CDR3 comprises 16 residues. The germline gives CDR1 LGHNA, CDR2 YSLEER. Trimming took 0 bases from V and 3 from J, leaving 15 bases between them. CDR3 DNA: TGCGCCAGCAGCCAAGATCATGGAGGGAGAGGCTACGAGCAGTACTTC. Encoded protein: CASSQDHGGRGYEQYF.

The chain employs TRBV27 and TRBJ2-7; TRBD2 matches at 11 bases. Germline V CDR1 and CDR2: MNHEY, SMNVEV (reference sequence). The CDR3 runs to 18 residues. J gave up 5 bases and V 0 bases, and 12 bases lay outside the gene matches. In DNA form, the CDR3 reads TGTGCCAGCAGTTTATCGTCGGCAGTAGCGGGAGGGCCCAACGAGCAGTACTTC. Protein product: CASSLSSAVAGGPNEQYF.

This chain uses TRBV5-6 with TRBJ1-2; 8 nucleotides line up with TRBD1. The CDR3 runs to 16 residues. Germline V CDR1 and CDR2: SGHDT, YYEEEE. Trimming at V came to 4 bases and at J to 4 bases, leaving 12 bases not matched to a gene. CDR3 sequence (DNA): TGTGCCAGCAGCCCCCGGGGGGCAGGGGGCGGCTATGGCTACACCTTC. Protein sequence: CASSPRGAGGGYGYTF.

V is TRBV28 and J is TRBJ2-7; the D is unclear. V lost 7 bases and J lost 6, with 19 bases in between. The CDR3 covers 14 residues. Germline V gene sequence: CDR1 MDHEN, CDR2 SYDVKM. In nucleotides, the CDR3 is TGTGCCAGCACCATTCACAGTTCCCGATGCGAGCAGTACTTC. Encoded protein: CASTIHSSRCEQYF.

The chain couples TRBV6-1 to TRBJ1-2, with D perhaps matching TRBD1 (5 bases). The V gene's germline CDR1 is MNHNS and CDR2 SASEGT. This CDR3 has 15 amino acids. Trimming removed 7 bases from V and 5 bases from J, with 20 bases in between. The CDR3 loop is CASTELGPDLYGYTF. CDR3 in DNA: TGTGCCAGCACTGAGTTGGGGCCTGACTTGTATGGCTACACCTTC.

This clone was seen more than once but under ten times. This chain joins TRBV19 and TRBJ2-2, with D perhaps matching TRBD1 (5 bases). CDR3 length equals 13 residues. V lost 8 bases and J lost 7, with 14 bases in between. Germline V gene data show CDR1 as LNHDA and CDR2 as SQIVND (reference sequence). CDR3 sequence reads: CASHHPGHGELFF. The CDR3 nucleotides are TGTGCCAGTCATCACCCAGGACACGGGGAGCTGTTTTTT.

This clone was detected only once. This chain uses TRBV5-1 with TRBJ2-5, with D hard to call. This CDR3 comprises 14 residues. Germline CDR1 SGHRS, CDR2 YFSETQ. The ends were cut back, 4 bases at V and 2 bases at J, with 12 bases in the middle. CDR3: CASSPVAVQETQYF. CDR3 in DNA: TGCGCCAGCAGCCCGGTGGCGGTACAAGAGACCCAGTACTTC.

The J gene is TRBJ1-5, the V gene TRBV18, with D possibly TRBD1 on 6 matching bases. CDR1 is KGHSH and CDR2 is LQKENI in the germline V gene. Trimming took off 5 bases at V and 8 bases at J, with 16 bases between the two ends. The CDR3 spans 14 residues. The CDR3 is CASSKKGGPEPQHF. Here the CDR3 DNA reads TGTGCCAGCTCAAAAAAGGGGGGGCCGGAGCCCCAGCATTTT.

The chain carries TRBV27 and TRBJ2-2, with 10 bases fitting TRBD2. The junction had 11 bases not matched to a gene; V was cut back by 7 bases and J by 6 bases. This CDR3 region has 16 residues. CDR1 MNHEY and CDR2 SMNVEV come from the germline V gene (reference sequence). Here the CDR3 DNA reads TGTGCCAGCAAGGTCAAGCATAGCGGGAGGTCCGGGGAGCTGTTTTTT. It specifies CASKVKHSGRSGELFF.

The V gene is TRBV4-2, the J gene TRBJ1-1; D is perhaps TRBD1 (5 bases). Trimming removed 1 base from V and 1 base from J, with 10 bases in between. Germline CDR1 and CDR2: LGHNA and YNFKEQ. This CDR3 region has 15 residues. CDR3 protein: CASSQAGLRNTEAFF. The CDR3 DNA sequence: TGTGCCAGCAGCCAAGCGGGACTTAGGAACACTGAAGCTTTCTTT.

V gene TRBV6-5 combines with J gene TRBJ2-3, with D possibly TRBD1 on 5 matching bases. The germline V gene encodes CDR1 MNHEY and CDR2 SVGAGI. The V and J ends lost 2 bases and 4 bases respectively, with 13 bases between them. This CDR3 is built from 15 residues. Here the CDR3 DNA reads TGTGCCAGCAGTTACGGGCAGTCCAGGGCAGATACGCAGTATTTT. Translating it yields CASSYGQSRADTQYF.

CDR3 coding DNA: TGTGCCAGCCGCTCGAGGACAAAACCGTATGGCTACACCTTC. This sequence encodes CASRSRTKPYGYTF. The gene calls are TRBV27 and TRBJ1-2, with D perhaps TRBD1 (5 bases). The germline V gene has CDR1 MNHEY and CDR2 SMNVEV (reference sequence). V was cut by 8 bases and J by 5 bases, with 18 bases left in between. This CDR3 has 14 amino acids.

The chain combines TRBV4-3 with TRBJ2-1; 8 bases line up with TRBD2. The V segment lost 3 bases and the J segment 0 bases; nucleotides outside the gene matches: 16. Germline CDR1 is LGHNA and CDR2 is YSLEER. CDR3 length equals 20 residues. Here the CDR3 reads CASSHRLGLEKRGSYNEQFF. CDR3 sequence (DNA): TGCGCCAGCAGCCACAGGCTGGGACTAGAAAAACGCGGCTCCTACAATGAGCAGTTCTTC.

This clone was seen more than once but under ten times. This sequence joins TRBV4-1 and TRBJ1-1; 8 nucleotides agree with TRBD1. The CDR3 contains 14 residues. V was pared by 0 bases and J by 11 bases, with 8 bases of the junction left unmatched. Germline V lookup: CDR1 MGHRA, CDR2 YSYEKL. The CDR3 coding sequence is TGCGCCAGCAGCCAAGAAAATAAGGACAGGGCGGCTTTCTTT. Translated: CASSQENKDRAAFF.